The 24 T cell receptor beta chains below come from one sample, sequenced in a study of CD8 T cells in ankylosing spondylitis. TCRdb fed the 5' RACE reads into MiXCR, producing one record per CDR3 protein. The repertoire consists of 300,000 to 400,000 distinct CDR3 sequences, with 11% occurring once and the leading ten covering 9.1%. The sequenced material came from blood, either unsorted or a sorted T cell fraction (not recorded which). These receptors originate from a female donor with ankylosing spondylitis or in good health (not recorded which).

This clonotype showed up many times. The chain joins TRBV5-5 to TRBJ2-3; 8 bases fit TRBD2. Germline V gives CDR1 SGHKS, CDR2 YYEKEE (reference sequence). V gave up 3 bases and J gave up 4 bases; unmatched junction bases: 16. The CDR3 extends over 18 amino acids. The CDR3 coding sequence is TGTGCCAGCAGCTCCCGACCAAGGACTAGCTCTCTCCCAGATACGCAGTATTTT. Translation gives CASSSRPRTSSLPDTQYF.

This clonotype was detected many times. The chain has TRBV7-9 and TRBJ2-3; the D gene is possibly TRBD1 (5 bases). Germline CDR1 reads SEHNR; CDR2 reads FQNEAQ (reference sequence). The V end was cut by 3 bases, the J end by 0 bases, with 10 bases between. This CDR3 is 15 amino acids long. CDR3 region: CASSLTVSSTDTQYF. CDR3 in DNA: TGTGCCAGCAGCTTGACAGTATCCAGCACAGATACGCAGTATTTT.

The sample holds many counts of this clonotype. V usage is TRBV5-6 and J usage is TRBJ2-7; D possibly corresponds to TRBD1 (6 bases). V dropped 4 bases and J dropped 3 bases, with 11 bases sitting between them. Germline-derived CDR1 and CDR2 are SGHDT and YYEEEE. The CDR3 runs to 13 residues. CDR3 loop: CASSLDSLYEQYF. The CDR3 DNA is TGTGCCAGCAGCCTGGACAGTCTCTACGAGCAGTACTTC. Full variable domain (rest looked up from reference TRBV5-6 and TRBJ2-7): DAGVTQSPTHLIKTRGQQVTLRCSPKSGHDTVSWYQQALGQGPQFIFQYYEEEERQRGNFPDRFSGHQFPNYSSELNVNALLLGDSALYLCASSLDSLYEQYFGPGTRLTVT.

This clonotype was recorded many times. The rearrangement links TRBV12-3 or TRBV12-4 to TRBJ2-4; D call uncertain. The CDR3 is 15 residues long. V shed 2 bases and J shed 7 bases, with 15 bases lying between them. This CDR3 reads CASSLLGSARNIQYF. CDR3 coding DNA: TGTGCCAGCAGTTTATTAGGCTCGGCCCGGAACATTCAGTACTTC.

This clonotype was seen repeatedly, ten times or more. J is TRBJ1-1 and V is TRBV20-1; 11 nucleotides line up with TRBD1. Trimming took 6 bases from V and 6 from J; bases not matched to a gene: 6. Germline CDR1 and CDR2: DFQATT and SNEGSKA (reference sequence). The CDR3 sequence is 13 residues long. Here the CDR3 DNA reads TGCAGTGCCCGGACAGGGGGCTTGGCTGAAGCTTTCTTT. It yields the protein CSARTGGLAEAFF.

The CDR3 bases are TGCAGTGCTCACACGGGGGGGAGGGGAGATACGCAGTATTTT. It codes for CSAHTGGRGDTQYF. This chain connects TRBV20-1 to TRBJ2-3; 8 bases match TRBD2. The length of the CDR3 is 14 residues. V shed 5 bases, J shed 5 bases, and the junction held 9 bases outside the gene matches. CDR1 is DFQATT, CDR2 SNEGSKA, per germline (reference sequence).

This clonotype was detected ten times or more. V usage is TRBV20-1 and J usage is TRBJ2-7; D ambiguous. V lost 3 bases to trimming and J lost 2 bases, with 8 bases between them. Germline V gives CDR1 DFQATT, CDR2 SNEGSKA (reference sequence). The CDR3 is 12 amino acids. The CDR3 DNA reads as TGCAGTGCTAGGGTCGGAACCTACGAGCAGTACTTC. Encoded protein: CSARVGTYEQYF.

This clonotype was counted many times. J is TRBJ1-1 and V is TRBV5-5; D gene ambiguous. From germline, CDR1 is SGHKS and CDR2 YYEKEE (reference sequence). Trimming shortened V by 4 bases and J by 3 bases, and 13 bases separated the two germline ends. The CDR3 runs 14 residues. The CDR3 region has the DNA TGTGCCAGCAGCGTGCAGAGCACCTACACTGAAGCTTTCTTT. This sequence encodes CASSVQSTYTEAFF.

This clonotype was counted ten times or more. The chain joins TRBV7-9 to TRBJ2-2, with no clear D. V was clipped by 3 bases and J by 0 bases, with 8 bases between them. Germline V CDR1 and CDR2: SEHNR, FQNEAQ (reference sequence). This CDR3 has 15 amino acids. CDR3 DNA sequence: TGTGCCAGCAGCTTGACGGATTCGAACACCGGGGAGCTGTTTTTT. Protein product: CASSLTDSNTGELFF. Full variable domain (missing parts from reference TRBV7-9 and TRBJ2-2): DTGVSQNPRHKITKRGQNVTFRCDPISEHNRLYWYRQTLGQGPEFLTYFQNEAQLEKSRLLSDRFSAERPKGSFSTLEIQRTEQGDSAMYLCASSLTDSNTGELFFGEGSRLTVL.

This clonotype has ten or more counts. V gene TRBV29-1 combines with J gene TRBJ2-1; 15 positions match TRBD2. CDR1 is SQVTM, CDR2 ANQGSEA, per germline. V was clipped by 6 bases and J by 2 bases; unmatched bases: 2. The CDR3 runs to 15 residues. The CDR3 DNA is TGCAGCGTGGGGACTAGCGGGAGGACCTACAATGAGCAGTTCTTC. Translating it yields CSVGTSGRTYNEQFF.

This chain joins TRBV7-2 and TRBJ1-5, with unresolved D. Trimming cost V 5 bases and J 6 bases, with 17 bases left between them. Germline V CDR1 and CDR2: SGHTA, FQGNSA. The CDR3 has 15 residues. The CDR3, as DNA: TGTGCCAGCAGCATAGACGGTAAGGGAGGTCAGCCCCAGCATTTT. This gives the protein CASSIDGKGGQPQHF.

This clonotype was detected only a few times. V and J are TRBV5-5 and TRBJ2-2; TRBD1 matches at 7 bases. J gave up 5 bases and V 1 base, and 5 bases lay outside the gene matches. CDR1 and CDR2 (germline): SGHKS, YYEKEE (reference sequence). This CDR3 has 15 residues. The chain's CDR3 is CASSLNLQGTGELFF. CDR3 in DNA: TGTGCCAGCAGCTTGAACCTACAGGGGACCGGGGAGCTGTTTTTT.

This clonotype has at least ten counts. The CDR3 region is CASSWTGEMYEQYF. The CDR3 bases are TGTGCCAGCAGCTGGACAGGGGAAATGTACGAGCAGTACTTC. The chain combines TRBV7-2 with TRBJ2-7; 9 bases match TRBD1. The J segment lost 4 bases and the V segment lost 4 bases, leaving 5 bases of the junction unmatched. The CDR3 covers 14 residues. Germline lookup yields CDR1 SGHTA and CDR2 FQGNSA.

CDR3 sequence: CASSQLAGVYNEQFF. CDR3 bases: TGCGCCAGCAGCCAATTGGCGGGCGTCTACAATGAGCAGTTCTTC. The chain joins TRBV4-1 to TRBJ2-1; D possibly corresponds to TRBD2 (5 bases). The CDR3 length is 15 residues. Trimming stripped 2 bases from V and 3 bases from J, with 11 bases between. The germline V gene encodes CDR1 MGHRA and CDR2 YSYEKL.

The chain combines TRBV7-8 with TRBJ2-6; D uncertain. CDR3 size: 15 residues. V shed 5 bases and J shed 1 base, with 9 bases lying between them. From germline, CDR1 is SGHVS and CDR2 FQNEAQ. The CDR3 DNA is TGTGCCAGCAGCGGACGACGATCTGGGGCCAACGTCCTGACTTTC. The encoded protein is CASSGRRSGANVLTF.

This clonotype was seen many times. The chain combines TRBV20-1 with TRBJ2-1, with 11 bases identical to TRBD2. The CDR3 is made up of 14 amino acids. The trim removed 3 bases at V and 6 bases at J, leaving 4 bases unmatched. The germline V gene has CDR1 DFQATT and CDR2 SNEGSKA (reference sequence). CDR3 residues: CSARTSGEFNEQFF. The DNA for the CDR3 is TGCAGTGCTAGGACTAGCGGGGAATTCAATGAGCAGTTCTTC.

In its sample, this clonotype was seen many times. The J gene is TRBJ2-2, the V gene TRBV4-1; D not resolved. Germline CDR1 is MGHRA and CDR2 is YSYEKL. Trimming stripped 3 bases from V and 4 bases from J, with 3 bases between. This CDR3 has 12 residues. The CDR3 here is CASSHPTGELFF. Here the CDR3 DNA reads TGCGCCAGCAGCCACCCCACCGGGGAGCTGTTTTTT.

Ten or more counts support this clonotype. The chain recombines TRBV20-1 with TRBJ2-3; TRBD2 aligns across 9 bases. Germline lookup yields CDR1 DFQATT and CDR2 SNEGSKA (reference sequence). The CDR3 runs 14 residues. The J segment lost 3 bases and the V segment lost 5 bases, leaving 6 bases of the junction unmatched. CDR3 in amino acids: CSASLAGKTDTQYF. CDR3 DNA sequence: TGCAGTGCTTCTCTAGCGGGGAAAACAGATACGCAGTATTTT.

In this sample, this clonotype turned up many times. The chain joins TRBV5-1 to TRBJ1-3, with 7 bases aligning to TRBD1. The germline V gene has CDR1 SGHRS and CDR2 YFSETQ. Germline trimming cut 8 bases from V and 11 bases from J; bases unmatched to any gene: 7. There are 11 residues in the CDR3. CDR3 loop: CASQDRAAIYF. For the CDR3, the DNA is TGCGCCAGTCAAGACAGGGCTGCCATATATTTT.

This clonotype was seen ten or more times. This sequence joins TRBV29-1 and TRBJ1-5; 7 bases align to TRBD1. The J segment lost 9 bases and the V segment lost 7 bases, leaving 9 bases of the junction unmatched. From germline, CDR1 is SQVTM and CDR2 ANQGSEA. The CDR3 length is 12 residues. CDR3 DNA: TGCAGCGCTGGGGACAGCCCCGGGCCCCAGCATTTT. Protein: CSAGDSPGPQHF.

Worth noting for this clonotype: It may be a read error: a sequence one base away is much more abundant. This chain links TRBV20-1 with TRBJ2-3; D is unclear. Germline-derived CDR1 and CDR2 are DFQATT and SNEGSKA (reference sequence). This CDR3 contains 15 residues. The CDR3 spells CSARDSSINTDTPYF. CDR3 bases: TGCAGTGCTAGAGATTCAAGCATCAACACAGATACGCCGTATTTT.

There are a few counts of this clonotype. The chain has TRBV18 and TRBJ2-1; D may be TRBD1 or TRBD2 (5 bases each). CDR1 KGHSH and CDR2 LQKENI come from the germline V gene. V lost 3 bases, J lost 5 bases, and 26 bases lay in between. The CDR3 runs to 19 residues. The CDR3 nucleotides read TGTGCCAGCTCACCCCGACCCGGGGTAGGGGCAGTATCTAACAATGAGCAGTTCTTC. Encoded protein: CASSPRPGVGAVSNNEQFF.

This clonotype was observed at least ten times. This chain uses TRBV7-8 with TRBJ1-5; D unclear. Trimming stripped 1 base from V and 7 bases from J, with 8 bases between. Germline lookup yields CDR1 SGHVS and CDR2 FQNEAQ. This CDR3 spans 13 amino acids. CDR3 region: CASSLDSWQPQHF. The CDR3, as DNA: TGTGCCAGCAGCTTAGACAGCTGGCAGCCCCAGCATTTT. Based on the CDR3 plus reference TRBV7-8 and TRBJ1-5, the full variable domain is GAGVSQSPRYKVAKRGQDVALRCDPISGHVSLFWYQQALGQGPEFLTYFQNEAQLDKSGLPSDRFFAERPEGSVSTLKIQRTQQEDSAVYLCASSLDSWQPQHFGDGTRLSIL.

J is TRBJ2-7 and V is TRBV20-1; 11 positions agree with TRBD1. The V gene end was trimmed by 5 bases and the J gene end by 6 bases; junction bases not matched to a gene: 6. The CDR3 totals 13 residues. In germline, CDR1 is DFQATT, CDR2 SNEGSKA (reference sequence). Here the CDR3 reads CSAVRDRGGEQYF. The CDR3 bases are TGCAGTGCTGTCCGGGACAGGGGGGGCGAGCAGTACTTC.